The rows below give T cell receptor beta chains drawn from one sample of a study of blood T cell repertoires in COVID-19. Repertoires were generated with immunoSEQ multiplex PCR, while TCRdb's copy carries only in-frame clones and drops some. The sample carries 140,000 to 150,000 clones, 80% to 90% recorded once. The sample consisted of peripheral blood. The receptor set was obtained from a man aged 55 to 70 with active or convalescent COVID-19. CDR3s include the opening cysteine and the closing phenylalanine or tryptophan. The D gene is left open where the match is weak. Part of the rows lack a size; the others show once, few, many or a class for expanded clones.

d_gene,len,j_gene,v_gene,abundance,CDR3aa,CDR3nt
TRBD1,16,TRBJ2-7,TRBV28,-,CASSSPGDRVSYEQYF,TGTGCCAGCAGTTCTCCCGGGGACAGGGTCTCCTACGAGCAGTACTTC
TRBD1,13,TRBJ2-4,TRBV5-5,-,CASSFQGEGPQYF,TGTGCCAGCAGCTTTCAGGGGGAAGGGCCCCAGTACTTC
TRBD2,15,TRBJ2-4,TRBV27,-,CASSLGGRFINIQYF,TGTGCCAGCAGTTTAGGCGGGAGATTTATAAACATTCAGTACTTC
-,14,TRBJ2-3,TRBV11-2,-,CASSLEPTGDTQYF,TGTGCCAGCAGCTTAGAGCCAACGGGGGATACGCAGTATTTT
-,13,TRBJ1-1,TRBV18,-,CASSRTPNTEAFF,TGTGCCAGCTCGCGGACACCGAACACTGAAGCTTTCTTT
-,15,TRBJ2-5,TRBV6-5,-,CASTLATGYQETQYF,TGTGCCAGCACCCTTGCCACAGGGTACCAAGAGACCCAGTACTTC
-,16,TRBJ1-4,TRBV3-1/TRBV3-2,-,CASSQDPAGKLEKLFF,TGTGCCAGCAGCCAAGATCCAGCAGGGAAGTTAGAAAAACTGTTTTTT
-,14,TRBJ1-1,TRBV27,-,CASRPLPAGTEAFF,TGTGCCAGCAGACCCCTTCCGGCGGGCACTGAAGCTTTCTTT
-,13,TRBJ2-2,TRBV21-1,-,CASDRQNTGELFF,TGTGCCAGCGATAGACAGAACACCGGGGAGCTGTTTTTT
-,13,TRBJ2-1,TRBV10-3,-,CAISESNRNEQFF,TGTGCCATCAGTGAGTCGAATCGGAATGAGCAGTTCTTC
-,14,TRBJ1-1,TRBV4-1,-,CASSQELSGTEAFF,TGCGCCAGCAGCCAAGAATTGTCGGGGACTGAAGCTTTCTTT
-,12,TRBJ1-6,TRBV6-4,-,CARSGIRPPLHF,TGTGCCAGGTCAGGGATCCGACCACCCCTCCACTTT
-,15,TRBJ1-4,TRBV5-5,-,CASSPRTAAGEKLFF,TGTGCCAGCAGCCCGAGGACAGCAGCAGGAGAAAAACTGTTTTTT
-,15,TRBJ1-2,TRBV5-1,-,CASSTVGGGDYGYTF,TGCGCCAGCAGTACCGTCGGCGGGGGGGACTATGGCTACACCTTC
-,13,TRBJ2-5,TRBV2,-,CASSARVRETQYF,TGTGCCAGCAGTGCGAGGGTGCGGGAGACCCAGTACTTC
-,14,TRBJ1-1,TRBV7-9,once,CASSLIGENTEAFF,TGTGCCAGCAGCTTAATCGGGGAAAACACTGAAGCTTTCTTT
-,15,TRBJ2-6,TRBV23-1,-,CASSLGGPGANVLTF,TGCGCCAGCTCCCTAGGGGGACCTGGGGCCAACGTCCTGACTTTC
TRBD1,15,TRBJ2-5,TRBV7-9,-,CASYRTGGGGETQYF,TGTGCCAGTTACCGGACAGGGGGCGGAGGAGAGACCCAGTACTTC
-,15,TRBJ2-1,TRBV6-5,-,CASSYSTGSYNEQFF,TGTGCCAGCAGTTACTCGACAGGCTCGTACAATGAGCAGTTCTTC
-,15,TRBJ2-2,TRBV7-9,-,CASSLGTTTSGELFF,TGTGCCAGCAGCTTAGGTACTACGACCTCCGGGGAGCTGTTTTTT
-,15,TRBJ1-2,TRBV27,-,CASKGEQLGLWGYTF,TGTGCCAGCAAAGGGGAACAACTGGGGTTATGGGGCTACACCTTC
-,15,TRBJ2-5,TRBV7-8,-,CASSLGEALQETQYF,TGTGCCAGCAGCTTAGGGGAGGCCCTCCAAGAGACCCAGTACTTC
TRBD1,14,TRBJ1-2,TRBV9,-,CASSALTGNYGYTF,TGTGCCAGCAGCGCCTTGACAGGGAACTATGGCTACACCTTC
-,14,TRBJ1-4,TRBV28,-,CASSTGITNEKLFF,TGTGCCAGCAGTACCGGGATAACTAATGAAAAACTGTTTTTT
-,11,TRBJ1-1,TRBV20-1,-,CSAFDNPEAFF,TGCAGTGCCTTTGACAACCCTGAAGCTTTCTTT
-,13,TRBJ2-7,TRBV28,-,CVSSVGVSYEQYF,TGTGTCAGCTCGGTTGGAGTCTCCTACGAGCAGTACTTC
-,17,TRBJ1-5,TRBV19,few,CASEGGGAAYSNQPQHF,TGTGCCAGTGAGGGGGGAGGGGCGGCATATAGCAATCAGCCCCAGCATTTT
-,14,TRBJ2-3,TRBV11-3,once,CASSQGGDGDTQYF,TGTGCCAGCAGCCAAGGGGGGGATGGAGATACGCAGTATTTT
-,14,TRBJ2-5,TRBV24-1,-,CATSDSTAQETQYF,TGTGCCACCAGTGATTCGACAGCCCAAGAGACCCAGTACTTC
-,12,TRBJ2-3,TRBV2,-,CASRRLTDTQYF,TGTGCCAGCAGGCGGTTAACAGATACGCAGTATTTT
TRBD1,14,TRBJ2-5,TRBV6-6,-,CASSMGQPQETQYF,TGTGCCAGTTCCATGGGACAGCCCCAAGAGACCCAGTACTTC
-,13,TRBJ2-2,TRBV7-2,once,CASSQGRTGELFF,TGTGCCAGCAGCCAGGGGCGTACCGGGGAGCTGTTTTTT
TRBD2,14,TRBJ2-7,TRBV6-5,-,CASILAGGQDEQYF,TGTGCCAGCATCTTAGCGGGGGGGCAGGACGAGCAGTACTTC
TRBD2,16,TRBJ2-1,TRBV28,-,CASSSRGGILENEQFF,TGTGCCAGCAGTTCTCGGGGGGGAATCTTAGAAAATGAGCAGTTCTTC
TRBD1,17,TRBJ2-6,TRBV7-9,-,CASSLGQAFSGANVLTF,TGTGCCAGCAGCCTCGGACAGGCCTTCTCTGGGGCCAACGTCCTGACTTTC
-,14,TRBJ2-7,TRBV19,few,CASSVRLESYEQYF,TGTGCCAGTAGTGTCAGACTAGAATCCTACGAGCAGTACTTC
-,16,TRBJ1-5,TRBV2,-,CASRKEPAASNQPQHF,TGTGCCAGCAGGAAGGAACCGGCGGCTAGCAATCAGCCCCAGCATTTT
-,13,TRBJ1-2,TRBV28,-,CATSRGADYGYTF,TGTGCCACCTCCCGGGGGGCGGACTATGGCTACACCTTC
-,14,TRBJ1-1,TRBV6-2/TRBV6-3,few,CASSSGHLNTEAFF,TGTGCCAGCAGTTCGGGACACTTGAACACTGAAGCTTTCTTT
-,12,TRBJ1-4,TRBV28,-,CASSVSDEKLFF,TGTGCCAGCAGTGTCTCAGATGAAAAACTGTTTTTT
TRBD1,14,TRBJ2-7,TRBV4-1,-,CASSQVGQGYEQYF,TGCGCCAGCAGCCAAGTGGGACAGGGGTACGAGCAGTACTTC
TRBD2,15,TRBJ2-1,TRBV30,-,CAWTTGLAGVNEQFF,TGTGCCTGGACCACAGGACTAGCGGGAGTCAATGAGCAGTTCTTC
TRBD1,15,TRBJ1-2,TRBV6-1,-,CASSEAPGQSYGYTF,TGTGCCAGCAGTGAAGCTCCGGGACAGAGCTATGGCTACACCTTC
-,14,TRBJ2-7,TRBV30,-,CAWSGGGLRGEQYF,TGTGCCTGGAGTGGCGGGGGCCTAAGGGGCGAGCAGTACTTC
TRBD1,16,TRBJ1-2,TRBV5-1,-,CASSPGQGSTRYGYTF,TGCGCCAGCAGCCCCGGACAGGGGTCCACAAGATATGGCTACACCTTC
TRBD1,13,TRBJ2-1,TRBV2,-,CASRYRGNNEQFF,TGTGCCAGCAGGTACAGGGGTAACAATGAGCAGTTCTTC
TRBD2,15,TRBJ2-7,TRBV6-6,many,CASSYSTSGRAGQYF,TGTGCCAGCAGTTACTCGACTAGCGGGAGGGCGGGGCAGTACTTC
-,16,TRBJ2-3,TRBV9,-,CASSVAGGRTTDTQYF,TGTGCCAGCAGCGTAGCTGGCGGCCGCACCACAGATACGCAGTATTTT
-,15,TRBJ2-1,TRBV19,-,CASSPRLRSYNEQFF,TGTGCCAGCAGCCCAAGACTACGCTCCTACAATGAGCAGTTCTTC
TRBD2,19,TRBJ2-2,TRBV30,-,CAWSARPGLVQLRTGELFF,TGTGCCTGGAGTGCCCGCCCCGGACTAGTTCAGTTGAGGACCGGGGAGCTGTTTTTT
-,16,TRBJ1-5,TRBV19,-,CASSGTVQYSNQPQHF,TGTGCCAGTAGCGGAACAGTCCAATATAGCAATCAGCCCCAGCATTTT
TRBD2,15,TRBJ2-1,TRBV7-3,-,CASSFGLVNHNEQFF,TGTGCCAGCAGCTTTGGACTAGTAAACCACAATGAGCAGTTCTTC
TRBD1,13,TRBJ2-5,TRBV29-1,-,CSVEGQGWETQYF,TGCAGCGTTGAAGGACAGGGTTGGGAGACCCAGTACTTC
-,15,TRBJ1-4,TRBV6-5,-,CASSSDPWAAEKLFF,TGTGCCAGCAGTTCCGACCCATGGGCCGCGGAAAAACTGTTTTTT
TRBD2,14,TRBJ2-3,TRBV7-3,-,CASSLAGGADTQYF,TGTGCCAGCAGCTTAGCGGGGGGTGCAGATACGCAGTATTTT
TRBD1,18,TRBJ2-3,TRBV13,-,CASSTTTGTDSSTDTQYF,TGTGCCAGCAGCACTACGACAGGGACAGACTCTAGCACAGATACGCAGTATTTT
-,13,TRBJ2-7,TRBV29-1,once,CSVLWAASYEQYF,TGCAGCGTGCTCTGGGCAGCAAGCTACGAGCAGTACTTC